This entry lists 31 T cell receptor beta chains sequenced from one sample in a study of Graves' ophthalmopathy and Graves' hyperthyroidism. Scientists amplified the TCR beta CDR3 regions from RNA transcripts. The authors performed first-round RT-PCR with HTBI primers and then a second-round multiplex PCR. TCRdb ran MiXCR on the multiplex PCR reads and lists one entry per CDR3 protein. The sample records over a million distinct CDR3 sequences, 35% to 40% being singletons. Input material: peripheral blood or thyroid tissue (not recorded which). The origin of the receptors is an adult man with Graves' hyperthyroidism.

This clonotype was counted many times. V usage is TRBV12-3 or TRBV12-4 and J usage is TRBJ2-7; no reliable D call. The CDR3 totals 13 residues. V was shortened by 3 bases and J by 9 bases, with 15 bases between the two germline ends. The CDR3 DNA reads TGTGCCAGCAGTTTTGAAGAAAGATCGGGGCAGTACTTC. It codes for CASSFEERSGQYF.

The V gene is TRBV14, the J gene TRBJ1-5, with D possibly being TRBD1 (6 bases). Germline CDR1 is SGHDN and CDR2 is FVKESK. Trimming took off 3 bases at V and 6 bases at J, with 12 bases between the two ends. The CDR3 loop spans 14 amino acids. DNA for the CDR3: TGTGCCAGCAGCCAGACCCAGGGGCCTCAGCCCCAGCATTTT. Its protein product is CASSQTQGPQPQHF.

V is TRBV19 and J is TRBJ2-7; perhaps TRBD2 as D (6 bases). This CDR3 spans 18 amino acids. V lost 2 bases and J 0 bases, leaving 20 bases between the germline ends. Germline values: CDR1 LNHDA, CDR2 SQIVND (reference sequence). This CDR3 reads CASSIWGNSGKSSYEQYF. The DNA of the CDR3 is TGTGCCAGTAGTATATGGGGGAATAGCGGAAAGAGCTCCTACGAGCAGTACTTC. Full variable domain (rest looked up from reference TRBV19 and TRBJ2-7): DGGITQSPKYLFRKEGQNVTLSCEQNLNHDAMYWYRQDPGQGLRLIYYSQIVNDFQKGDIAEGYSVSREKKESFPLTVTSAQKNPTAFYLCASSIWGNSGKSSYEQYFGPGTRLTVT.

This clonotype was seen a few times. The chain has TRBV2 and TRBJ1-4; D is perhaps TRBD1 (6 bases). This CDR3 has 14 amino acids. Per germline, CDR1 SNHLY and CDR2 FYNNEI. V was clipped by 1 base and J by 8 bases, with 11 bases between them. The CDR3 sequence is CASSEGAGAEKLFF. The CDR3 DNA reads as TGTGCCAGCAGTGAAGGGGCAGGGGCCGAAAAACTGTTTTTT.

The rearrangement links TRBV29-1 to TRBJ2-7, with D possibly matching TRBD1 (5 bases). Per the germline V gene, CDR1 is SQVTM and CDR2 is ANQGSEA. The CDR3 spans 11 residues. In DNA, the CDR3 is TGCAACGAGACAGTCCCCTACGAGCAGTACTTC. Translation: CNETVPYEQYF.

This chain connects TRBV12-3 or TRBV12-4 to TRBJ2-6, with D perhaps matching TRBD2 (5 bases). The CDR3 loop spans 13 amino acids. The V end was cut by 6 bases, the J end by 8 bases, with 11 bases between. Here the CDR3 reads CASSSTGTNVLTF. The CDR3 DNA reads as TGTGCCAGCAGCTCCACCGGGACCAACGTCCTGACTTTC.

As for this clonotype: It is likely a read error, because the conserved phenylalanine at the end of the CDR3 is missing. The limits of the CDR3 on the DNA are not certain, so only TCRdb's listed CDR3 is given. V and J are TRBV7-2 and TRBJ2-7; the table assigns TRBD1, which was not confirmed against the DNA. Ends included, the CDR3 has 10 residues. Germline-derived CDR1 and CDR2 are SGHTA and FQGNSA. The CDR3 loop reads CASSYADRNY.

J is TRBJ2-7 and V is TRBV10-3; 9 bases line up with TRBD1. V lost 5 bases to trimming and J lost 3 bases; unmatched junction nucleotides: 5. The CDR3 runs to 14 residues. Germline CDR1 ENHRY, CDR2 SYGVKD. The DNA for the CDR3 is TGTGCCATCAGTTTGAACAGGGGGCTCTACGAGCAGTACTTC. This codes for CAISLNRGLYEQYF.

This clonotype was seen only a few times. The chain links TRBV29-1 to TRBJ1-1; 11 bases are a match to TRBD1. The V gene's germline CDR1 is SQVTM and CDR2 ANQGSEA. CDR3 length: 14 amino acids. Trimming took 8 bases from V and 4 from J; bases not matched to a gene: 9. DNA of the CDR3: TGCAGCATCCGGACAGGGGGCGCGGGCACTGAAGCTTTCTTT. As protein: CSIRTGGAGTEAFF. Variable domain in full (rest from reference TRBV29-1 and TRBJ1-1): SAVISQKPSRDICQRGTSLTIQCQVDSQVTMMFWYRQQPGQSLTLIATANQGSEATYESGFVIDKFPISRPNLTFSTLTVSNMSPEDSSIYLCSIRTGGAGTEAFFGQGTRLTVV.

The chain couples TRBV20-1 to TRBJ2-2; 7 bases are a match to TRBD1. The CDR3 extends over 12 amino acids. V shed 8 bases, J shed 3 bases, and the junction held 3 bases outside the gene matches. In germline, CDR1 is DFQATT, CDR2 SNEGSKA (reference sequence). This CDR3 is CSSGTDTGELFF. The CDR3 DNA reads TGCAGTTCAGGGACAGACACCGGGGAGCTGTTTTTT.

This clonotype was detected many times. The chain employs TRBV5-5 and TRBJ1-2; D ambiguous. The germline V gene has CDR1 SGHKS and CDR2 YYEKEE (reference sequence). CDR3 length: 13 amino acids. V was trimmed by 0 bases and J by 5 bases, leaving 8 bases between them. The CDR3 here is CASSLVGEYGYTF. In DNA form, the CDR3 reads TGTGCCAGCAGCTTGGTTGGGGAATATGGCTACACCTTC.

The table lists this clonotype with many counts. The chain recombines TRBV5-1 with TRBJ2-6, with D perhaps matching TRBD1 or TRBD2 (5 bases each). This CDR3 spans 17 amino acids. The V gene lost 4 bases and the J gene lost 1 base, with 15 bases spanning the gap. The V gene's germline CDR1 is SGHRS and CDR2 YFSETQ. CDR3 protein: CASSGRDDSSGANVLTF. The CDR3 bases are TGCGCCAGCAGCGGCCGGGACGACTCTTCTGGGGCCAACGTCCTGACTTTC.

This clonotype occurred a few times. The chain carries TRBV7-9 and TRBJ2-2; TRBD1 is a possible D gene (6 bases). Germline values: CDR1 SEHNR, CDR2 FQNEAQ (reference sequence). This CDR3 is 17 amino acids long. V lost 6 bases and J lost 3, with 20 bases in between. For the CDR3, the DNA is TGTGCCAGCAGGGATCGTTACAGGGAGATGGACACCGGGGAGCTGTTTTTT. It specifies CASRDRYREMDTGELFF.

Many counts were recorded for this clonotype. This chain connects TRBV11-2 to TRBJ2-2; no firm D call. This CDR3 spans 15 amino acids. Trimming pared 2 bases from V and 0 bases from J, leaving 7 bases between. CDR1 is SGHAT and CDR2 is FQNNGV in the germline V gene. The CDR3 here is CASSLLGPNTGELFF. CDR3 DNA sequence: TGTGCCAGCAGCTTACTAGGGCCGAACACCGGGGAGCTGTTTTTT.

CDR3 DNA sequence: TGCAGTGCTATCTCGGGGGGCTGGAAGGGGTACGAGCAGTACTTC. Translation gives CSAISGGWKGYEQYF. The gene calls are TRBV20-1 and TRBJ2-7, with D tentatively TRBD2 (7 bases). Germline values: CDR1 DFQATT, CDR2 SNEGSKA (reference sequence). V was shortened by 4 bases and J by 4 bases, with 20 bases between the two germline ends. The CDR3 loop spans 15 amino acids.

V and J are TRBV29-1 and TRBJ1-1; possibly TRBD1 for D (5 bases). Looked up from germline, CDR1 is SQVTM and CDR2 is ANQGSEA. Trimming pared 8 bases from V and 4 bases from J, leaving 14 bases between. The length of the CDR3 is 12 residues. CDR3 sequence (DNA): TGCAGCTCCCGCCGAGGGGTCACTGAAGCTTTCTTT. It codes for CSSRRGVTEAFF.

This clonotype has just one count. The chain combines TRBV20-1 with TRBJ2-5; 13 nucleotides line up with TRBD2. With 0 bases clipped from V and 7 bases from J, the junction kept 8 bases outside the gene matches. From germline, CDR1 is DFQATT and CDR2 SNEGSKA (reference sequence). This CDR3 has 16 residues. CDR3 nucleotides: TGCAGTGCTAGAGATGGAGGGACTAGCGGGATGAGGACCCAGTACTTC. Protein sequence: CSARDGGTSGMRTQYF.

This clonotype has a handful of counts. A much more abundant neighbour one base away suggests this may be a read error. The genes are TRBV5-8 and TRBJ2-7, with D possibly being TRBD1 (6 bases). V lost 10 bases and J 2 bases, leaving 10 bases between the germline ends. Per the germline V gene, CDR1 is SGHTS and CDR2 is YDEGEE. This CDR3 comprises 11 residues. The CDR3 protein is CAAKGAYEQYF. CDR3 in DNA: TGTGCCGCGAAGGGGGCCTACGAGCAGTACTTC.

J is TRBJ2-2 and V is TRBV7-9, with TRBD2 matching over 11 bases. With V trimmed by 8 bases and J by 7 bases, 9 bases remained unmatched. Germline V gives CDR1 SEHNR, CDR2 FQNEAQ (reference sequence). The length of the CDR3 is 15 residues. As DNA, the CDR3 is TGTGCCAGCTACTTAGCGGGAGGGCCGGTCGGGGAGCTGTTTTTT. Translated: CASYLAGGPVGELFF.

This clonotype was detected many times. The chain joins TRBV10-3 to TRBJ1-1; the D is unclear. V was shortened by 6 bases and J by 1 base, with 12 bases between the two germline ends. CDR3 length: 14 amino acids. Per germline, CDR1 ENHRY and CDR2 SYGVKD. CDR3 DNA: TGTGCCATCAGGGATGCTTCAGAGAACACTGAAGCTTTCTTT. Its translation is CAIRDASENTEAFF.

The chain links TRBV24-1 to TRBJ2-7, with 9 nucleotides matching TRBD2. The CDR3 covers 17 residues. V was clipped by 5 bases and J by 0 bases; unmatched bases: 10. Per the germline V gene, CDR1 is KGHDR and CDR2 is SFDVKD. CDR3 loop: CATSASRGTSSSYEQYF. Written as DNA, the CDR3 is TGTGCCACCAGTGCATCAAGGGGGACTAGCAGCTCCTACGAGCAGTACTTC.

Points on this clonotype: Given a much more abundant clone one base away, this may be a read error. The chain employs TRBV5-1 and TRBJ1-1; possibly TRBD1 for D (6 bases). This CDR3 region has 14 residues. In germline, CDR1 is SGHRS, CDR2 YFSETQ. The CDR3 DNA reads TGCGCCAGCAGCTTTCAGGGGCTGGGGACTGAACCTTTCTTT. Translated, it gives CASSFQGLGTEPFF. Full variable domain (remainder filled in from reference TRBV5-1 and TRBJ1-1): KAGVTQTPRYLIKTRGQQVTLSCSPISGHRSVSWYQQTPGQGLQFLFEYFSETQRNKGNFPGRFSGRQFSNSRSEMNVSTLELGDSALYLCASSFQGLGTEPFFGQGTRLTVV.

V usage is TRBV28 and J usage is TRBJ2-5, with 8 bases lining up with TRBD2. CDR3 size: 15 residues. CDR1 and CDR2 from the germline V gene are MDHEN and SYDVKM. V lost 6 bases to trimming and J lost 2 bases; unmatched junction nucleotides: 8. CDR3 in amino acids: CASRQLAEIQETQYF. The CDR3 DNA reads TGTGCCAGCAGACAACTAGCGGAGATACAAGAGACCCAGTACTTC.

As regards this clonotype: At one end, the junction sequence differs from germline, possibly due to a read error. The J gene is TRBJ2-2, the V gene TRBV9, with 7 bases identical to TRBD1. CDR3 length: 16 residues. Germline CDR1 reads SGDLS; CDR2 reads YYNGEE. The CDR3 nucleotides are TGCGCCAGCAGCAGGTCAGGGGGAGCGAACACCGGGGAGCTGTTTTTT. Amino acids: CASSRSGGANTGELFF.

The chain carries TRBV7-9 and TRBJ1-5, with D possibly matching TRBD1 (6 bases). CDR1 and CDR2 (germline): SEHNR, FQNEAQ (reference sequence). V was cut by 6 bases and J by 6 bases, with 15 bases left in between. This CDR3 is 14 amino acids long. CDR3 sequence reads: CASRGQGKGQPQHF. The CDR3 DNA is TGTGCCAGCAGGGGACAAGGTAAAGGTCAGCCCCAGCATTTT. Looking up the rest from reference TRBV7-9 and TRBJ1-5 gives the full variable domain: DTGVSQNPRHKITKRGQNVTFRCDPISEHNRLYWYRQTLGQGPEFLTYFQNEAQLEKSRLLSDRFSAERPKGSFSTLEIQRTEQGDSAMYLCASRGQGKGQPQHFGDGTRLSIL.

In this sample, this clonotype turned up many times. The chain couples TRBV3-2 to TRBJ1-2. TRBV3-2 is a known pseudogene. The CDR3 extends over 14 amino acids. CDR3 sequence reads: CASSRDPPSYGYTF. In nucleotides, the CDR3 is TGTGCCAGCAGTAGGGACCCTCCTTCCTATGGCTACACCTTC.

Many counts were recorded for this clonotype. This CDR3 reads CATRDRQGHTGELFF. DNA for the CDR3: TGTGCCACCCGAGACCGACAGGGGCACACCGGGGAGCTGTTTTTT. The V and J genes are TRBV19 and TRBJ2-2; 8 nucleotides match TRBD1. With 10 bases clipped from V and 3 bases from J, the junction kept 10 bases outside the gene matches. From germline, CDR1 is LNHDA and CDR2 SQIVND (reference sequence). This CDR3 region has 15 residues.

This clonotype has ten or more counts. The chain couples TRBV2 to TRBJ2-7; D gene unclear. Germline V gene lookup returns CDR1 SNHLY and CDR2 FYNNEI. Between the trimmed V and J ends, which lost 6 bases and 3 bases, there was a span of 15 bases. There are 14 residues in the CDR3. This CDR3 reads CASSKTGQVYEQYF. The CDR3 DNA reads as TGTGCCAGCAGCAAAACCGGTCAGGTCTACGAGCAGTACTTC.

This clonotype was observed once. V gene TRBV7-3 combines with J gene TRBJ2-7, with 8 bases fitting TRBD2. V lost 5 bases to trimming and J lost 5 bases; unmatched junction nucleotides: 14. The CDR3 has 16 residues. The germline V gene has CDR1 SGHTA and CDR2 FQGTGA. The CDR3 region has the DNA TGTGCCAGCAGCCCAGATGACTGGCGGGAGGTCCACGAGCAGTACTTC. Protein product: CASSPDDWREVHEQYF. Complete variable domain (other parts from reference TRBV7-3 and TRBJ2-7): GAGVSQTPSNKVTEKGKYVELRCDPISGHTALYWYRQSLGQGPEFLIYFQGTGAADDSGLPNDRFFAVRPEGSVSTLKIQRTERGDSAVYLCASSPDDWREVHEQYFGPGTRLTVT.

This clonotype appeared many times. CDR3 in DNA: TGTGCCAGCAGCTTCCGACTGGAGGAAAAACTGTTTTTT. It translates to CASSFRLEEKLFF. This rearrangement joins TRBV9 to TRBJ1-4; D call uncertain. CDR1 is SGDLS and CDR2 is YYNGEE in the germline V gene. The germline V and J ends were trimmed by 4 bases and 8 bases, with 12 bases remaining between them. The CDR3 spans 13 residues.

The chain couples TRBV28 to TRBJ1-2; D remains ambiguous. V lost 5 bases and J 4 bases, leaving 14 bases between the germline ends. The CDR3 has 14 amino acids. Germline V gene sequence: CDR1 MDHEN, CDR2 SYDVKM. The CDR3 protein is CASSRTSGTYGYTF. The CDR3 nucleotides read TGTGCCAGCAGTCGGACTAGCGGAACCTATGGCTACACCTTC.